This T cell receptor beta chain was sequenced during a study of HIV-infected patients and healthy controls. General study results and limits: Treated samples reflected only about three months of therapy, arguably too short to observe immune reconstitution.

450 to 600 ng RNA was reverse transcribed with alpha and beta constant-region primers. Each of the alpha and beta chains got its own library through chain-specific third strand synthesis with indices. TCRdb ran MiXCR on the 5' RACE reads and lists one entry per CDR3 protein. This sample carries 9,400 or so distinct CDR3 sequences, over 7.5% of them seen once, and the ten largest clones take 20% to 25%. CDR1 and CDR2 from the germline V gene are DFQATT and SNEGSKA (reference sequence). The J segment lost 14 bases and the V segment lost 1 base, leaving 10 bases of the junction unmatched. CDR3 length: 12 amino acids. Follow-up blood was drawn about 14 weeks, roughly three months, after antiretroviral therapy began. The repertoire came from unfractionated whole blood and reflected all unsorted peripheral T cells. On this clonotype: What it binds is not known.

V usage is TRBV20-1 and J usage is TRBJ1-2; the match to TRBD1 covers 7 bases. Sample: blood, taken during antiretroviral therapy. This sequence originates from an adult with HIV infection. The chain's CDR3 is CSARGGTVLHTF. The CDR3, as DNA: TGCAGTGCTAGAGGAGGGACAGTCCTTCATACCTTC.